This record covers a single T cell receptor beta chain. Which antigen it targets is not known. One base away there is no much larger clone; base qualities are not given. The junction shows trimming of 0 bases on V and 11 bases on J, plus 8 bases between the germline ends. CDR1 and CDR2 (DFQATT, SNEGSKA) derive from the germline V gene (reference sequence). The CDR3 spans 11 residues, from the cysteine through the phenylalanine. The read is trimmed to its CDR3 DNA, 33 bases read in frame from base 1. This entry is derived from a study of T-cell memory formation after mild COVID-19 (dated by TCRdb to the early 2020s). The study in broad terms: TCR sequence clusters from the two donors were largely donor specific. T-cell clones expanding and contracting after mild COVID-19 in two donors were tracked by longitudinal TCRalpha and TCRbeta repertoire sequencing. The cohort comprised two young, previously healthy adult volunteers, one female and one male. Overall results and qualifications from the work: Some responding clones were found in pre-infection memory, which suggests that pre-existing cross-reactive memory T cells took part in the SARS-CoV-2 response. Only two mild cases were covered by the study, and larger cohorts that include severe cases with pre-infection samples were considered necessary. Clones contracting from day 15 to 85 had balanced CD4/CD8 phenotypes, while a second wave expanding from day 15 to 37 was biased towards CD4+. The second-wave clones that peaked on day 37 were not confirmed to be SARS-CoV-2 specific. Contracting CD4+ clones were located mainly in the CM and EM memory subsets, whereas CD8+ clones were found to be enriched in EMRA.

Ficoll-Paque density gradient centrifugation was used to isolate PBMCs. This sample was sequenced with an Illumina NovaSeq 6000. TCRalpha and TCRbeta cDNA libraries were built by 5'RACE with constant-segment primers, adding sample barcodes and unique molecular identifiers. RNA was extracted from every sample with Trizol reagent. The libraries were amplified in two PCR steps, and the second step added a second sample barcode and Illumina TruSeq adapters. Libraries were sequenced on an Illumina NovaSeq with 2 x 150 bp paired-end reads. Concerning the study's data processing: Demultiplexing of reads and collapsing into UMI-guided consensus sequences were performed with migec v1.2.7. Using mixcr v2.1.11, UMI consensuses were aligned to TRA and TRB V and J templates and then assembled into clonotypes. Expanded or contracted clonotypes were those called significant by both edgeR and NoisET, with noise models trained on biological replicates. For edgeR calls, the cutoffs were a false discovery rate-adjusted p below 0.01 and a log2 fold-change threshold of 1. As an exploratory analysis of dynamics, PCA with hierarchical clustering was applied to max-normalized trajectories of the 1000 most abundant clonotypes. The CD4 or CD8 phenotype of responding clones was assigned using the separately sequenced CD4+ and CD8+ repertoires. TCRdb ran its own pipeline on the public reads, namely fastp trimming at Q25 and MiXCR clone calling, and kept in-frame beta chains. Each entry is one CDR3 protein sequence, shown with its most common DNA and genes. None of the V and J calls come from the authors' own analysis; TCRdb made them. In this sample the table shows approximately 82,000 distinct CDR3 sequences, about 13% of which occur a single time. The ten top clones hold around 41% of the sample.

The V and J genes are TRBV20-1 and TRBJ1-5; the D gene is not confidently resolved. The clonotype comes from a man aged 18 to 35 who had mild COVID-19 (a few samples of this study predate the infection). The sample titles of this study are shuffled in the database, so cell type and time point are left out; the donor was told from shared clones. The sample consisted of PBMCs or a T cell subset sorted from them (not recorded which). The CDR3 protein: CSARDLDTQHF. DNA sequence: TGCAGTGCTAGAGATCTAGATACCCAGCATTTT.